This TCR beta chain was sequenced for a study of blood T cell repertoires in COVID-19. The protocol was immunoSEQ multiplex PCR, while the TCRdb copy is restricted to in-frame clones and leaves out a portion. The table has some 240,000 clones, around 80% seen once. From germline, CDR1 is MNHEY and CDR2 SVGAGI. The junction had 8 bases not matched to a gene; V was cut back by 5 bases and J by 9 bases. The CDR3 has 14 residues. This TCR was recovered from a man aged 25-40 years with acute COVID-19. Input material: PBMCs or T cells enriched from blood (not recorded which). The chain recombines TRBV6-5 with TRBJ2-1, with 9 bases matching TRBD2. The CDR3 protein is CASSTSGTSSEQFF. The CDR3 DNA sequence: TGTGCCAGCAGTACGTCCGGGACTAGCAGTGAGCAGTTCTTC.